These 3 T cell receptor beta chains share one sample of origin, sequenced in a study of PD-1 blockade in classical Hodgkin lymphoma. Clones were sequenced by immunoSEQ multiplex PCR, and TCRdb holds only the in-frame ones, with some missing. Found here are roughly 31,000 clones, around 70% of them singletons; the top ten hold around 3.7%. Exposure to brentuximab vedotin varied, and each patient had relapsed following autologous stem cell transplantation. The material sequenced was peripheral blood mononuclear cells (PBMCs), taken before the second cycle of nivolumab. The receptors stem from a human donor with classical Hodgkin lymphoma.

The chain joins TRBV14 to TRBJ2-1, with TRBD2 identical over 7 bases. Germline loops: CDR1 SGHDN, CDR2 FVKESK. J gave up 2 bases and V 3 bases, and 4 bases lay outside the gene matches. The CDR3 is 15 amino acids. The CDR3 sequence is CASSHPSGTYNEQFF. The DNA for the CDR3 is TGTGCCAGCAGCCACCCTAGCGGTACCTACAATGAGCAGTTCTTC.

V usage is TRBV6-6 and J usage is TRBJ1-2, with 10 nucleotides matching TRBD1. Germline V lookup: CDR1 MNHNY, CDR2 SVGAGI (reference sequence). Trimming took 5 bases from V and 6 from J; bases not matched to a gene: 9. The CDR3 totals 15 residues. DNA of the CDR3: TGTGCCAGCAGTACCCGGACAGGGGGATCGGATGGCTACACCTTC. This encodes CASSTRTGGSDGYTF.

This clone occurred a few times. The chain couples TRBV6-5 to TRBJ1-4, with 7 bases matching TRBD1. The CDR3 is made up of 12 amino acids. Germline V gene lookup returns CDR1 MNHEY and CDR2 SVGAGI. J was trimmed by 10 bases and V by 8 bases; bases with no gene match: 7. In DNA form, the CDR3 reads TGTGCCAGCGGTCCGCAGGGGGGAAAACTGTTTTTT. Protein sequence: CASGPQGGKLFF.